A single sample gave rise to the 24 T cell receptor beta chains below, sequenced in a study of CD8 T cells in Susac syndrome. Reverse transcription of roughly 0.5 to 1 ug RNA was carried out with random hexamers. TCRdb itself ran the immunoSEQ multiplex PCR reads through MiXCR, one entry per CDR3 protein. Among some 300,000 distinct CDR3 sequences listed, 65% to 90% were seen once. The material sequenced was CD8+ T cells from PBMCs. These receptors were obtained from a human donor with multiple sclerosis.

The chain carries TRBV28 and TRBJ1-1, with TRBD1 as a possible D gene (5 bases). Germline V gene data show CDR1 as MDHEN and CDR2 as SYDVKM. V was trimmed by 6 bases and J by 7 bases, leaving 12 bases between them. This CDR3 has 12 amino acids. The DNA for the CDR3 is TGTGCCAGCAGCCTGGGACGGCTTGAAGCTTTCTTT. The encoded protein is CASSLGRLEAFF.

The gene calls are TRBV2 and TRBJ2-7; 7 bases line up with TRBD1. V lost 7 bases to trimming and J lost 2 bases; unmatched junction nucleotides: 8. The CDR3 totals 14 residues. CDR1 and CDR2 from the germline V gene are SNHLY and FYNNEI. For the CDR3, the DNA is TGTGCCAGCAACACGGACAGGAGCCCCTACGAGCAGTACTTC. Translated, it gives CASNTDRSPYEQYF. Full variable domain (remainder filled in from reference TRBV2 and TRBJ2-7): EPEVTQTPSHQVTQMGQEVILRCVPISNHLYFYWYRQILGQKVEFLVSFYNNEISEKSEIFDDQFSVERPDGSNFTLKIRSTKLEDSAMYFCASNTDRSPYEQYFGPGTRLTVT.

The sample holds one count of this clonotype. The J gene is TRBJ2-1, the V gene TRBV20-1; 13 nucleotides line up with TRBD2. The J segment lost 10 bases and the V segment lost 5 bases, leaving 20 bases of the junction unmatched. This CDR3 has 18 residues. Germline V lookup: CDR1 DFQATT, CDR2 SNEGSKA (reference sequence). The CDR3 region is CSARSETGLAGWYGEQFF. In nucleotides, the CDR3 is TGCAGTGCTCGTTCCGAGACGGGACTAGCGGGATGGTATGGAGAGCAGTTCTTC.

The chain joins TRBV19 to TRBJ1-5; D ambiguous. The CDR3 length is 15 residues. CDR1 is LNHDA and CDR2 is SQIVND in the germline V gene (reference sequence). V gave up 3 bases and J gave up 0 bases, with 9 bases separating them. For the CDR3, the DNA is TGTGCCAGTAGTATCCTCGAGTATAGCAATCAGCCCCAGCATTTT. Encoded protein: CASSILEYSNQPQHF.

V and J are TRBV19 and TRBJ2-1; possible D gene TRBD2, 5 bases. CDR1 is LNHDA and CDR2 is SQIVND in the germline V gene (reference sequence). With 2 bases removed from V and 9 bases from J, the gap between germline ends came to 14 bases. This CDR3 is 14 amino acids long. The CDR3 protein is CASSINPGLIEQFF. The CDR3 nucleotides are TGTGCCAGTAGTATAAATCCCGGACTGATTGAGCAGTTCTTC. The full variable domain, rest sourced from reference TRBV19 and TRBJ2-1, is DGGITQSPKYLFRKEGQNVTLSCEQNLNHDAMYWYRQDPGQGLRLIYYSQIVNDFQKGDIAEGYSVSREKKESFPLTVTSAQKNPTAFYLCASSINPGLIEQFFGPGTRLTVL.

The genes are TRBV5-6 and TRBJ2-4; D ambiguous. Germline CDR1 is SGHDT and CDR2 is YYEEEE. This CDR3 region has 12 residues. V was cut by 1 base and J by 9 bases, with 8 bases left in between. The CDR3 here is CASSLSDGIQYF. CDR3 nucleotides: TGTGCCAGCAGCTTGTCGGACGGCATTCAGTACTTC. Using reference TRBV5-6 and TRBJ2-4 for the parts outside the CDR3, the full variable domain is DAGVTQSPTHLIKTRGQQVTLRCSPKSGHDTVSWYQQALGQGPQFIFQYYEEEERQRGNFPDRFSGHQFPNYSSELNVNALLLGDSALYLCASSLSDGIQYFGAGTRLSVL.

The V and J genes are TRBV5-8 and TRBJ2-3, with D possibly matching TRBD1 (6 bases). This CDR3 region has 16 residues. Germline lookup yields CDR1 SGHTS and CDR2 YDEGEE. V lost 1 base and J lost 0, with 12 bases in between. CDR3 sequence (DNA): TGTGCCAGCAGCTTGATACAGGGTTCTAGCACAGATACGCAGTATTTT. Its translation: CASSLIQGSSTDTQYF.

V usage is TRBV2 and J usage is TRBJ2-7; 8 bases line up with TRBD2. Germline V gives CDR1 SNHLY, CDR2 FYNNEI. The CDR3 spans 15 residues. Trimming took 6 bases from V and 5 from J; bases not matched to a gene: 12. The CDR3 coding sequence is TGTGCCAGCAGACTCGCGGGAGGTTTCTTACACGAGCAGTACTTC. Its translation is CASRLAGGFLHEQYF.

This chain uses TRBV7-2 with TRBJ2-7; TRBD2 might be the D (6 bases). Germline CDR1 reads SGHTA; CDR2 reads FQGNSA. The CDR3 is made up of 13 amino acids. Trimming took 5 bases from V and 6 from J, leaving 14 bases between them. This chain's CDR3 is CASSLTGLPEQYF. CDR3 coding DNA: TGTGCCAGCAGCCTCACGGGACTGCCCGAGCAGTACTTC.

This clonotype was recorded only once. This chain joins TRBV20-1 and TRBJ2-1; no clear D. Per germline, CDR1 DFQATT and CDR2 SNEGSKA (reference sequence). Trimming cost V 3 bases and J 1 base, with 7 bases left between them. CDR3 length equals 13 residues. CDR3 in DNA: TGCAGTGCTAGGGCCGGATCCTACAATGAGCAGTTCTTC. Translation gives CSARAGSYNEQFF.

In this sample, this clonotype turned up once. The chain is built from TRBV2 and TRBJ1-2; D ambiguous. Trimming pared 4 bases from V and 7 bases from J, leaving 10 bases between. The CDR3 contains 12 residues. The V gene's germline CDR1 is SNHLY and CDR2 FYNNEI. The DNA for the CDR3 is TGTGCCAGCAGTGGATCAGTAGTTGGCTACACCTTC. This encodes CASSGSVVGYTF. The full variable domain, completed using reference TRBV2 and TRBJ1-2, is EPEVTQTPSHQVTQMGQEVILRCVPISNHLYFYWYRQILGQKVEFLVSFYNNEISEKSEIFDDQFSVERPDGSNFTLKIRSTKLEDSAMYFCASSGSVVGYTFGSGTRLTVV.

The chain combines TRBV27 with TRBJ1-1, with D perhaps matching TRBD1 (5 bases). Looked up from germline, CDR1 is MNHEY and CDR2 is SMNVEV (reference sequence). CDR3 length: 13 residues. Trimming took off 2 bases at V and 5 bases at J, with 9 bases between the two ends. The CDR3 bases are TGTGCCAGCAGTTTAGGGGGATGGACTGAAGCTTTCTTT. Its translation is CASSLGGWTEAFF.

Turning to this clonotype: One end of the junction varies from germline; a read error may be responsible. V usage is TRBV20-1 and J usage is TRBJ2-7; D is tentatively TRBD1 or TRBD2 (5 bases each). CDR1 DFQATT and CDR2 SNEGSKA come from the germline V gene (reference sequence). The CDR3 consists of 12 residues. CDR3 coding DNA: TGCAGTGCTAGAGATTATGCTGGGGGTGTCCGCTTC. This gives the protein CSARDYAGGVRF.

The V call is TRBV19, the J call TRBJ1-1; D gene uncertain. V was pared by 2 bases and J by 1 base, with 8 bases between. Per the germline V gene, CDR1 is LNHDA and CDR2 is SQIVND (reference sequence). The CDR3 contains 14 residues. CDR3 sequence: CASSIPRPNTEAFF. CDR3 in DNA: TGTGCCAGTAGTATACCCAGGCCGAACACTGAAGCTTTCTTT.

V usage is TRBV6-5 and J usage is TRBJ2-7, with TRBD1 identical over 8 bases. The V segment lost 9 bases and the J segment 0 bases; nucleotides outside the gene matches: 7. CDR3 length equals 14 residues. The germline gives CDR1 MNHEY, CDR2 SVGAGI. The chain's CDR3 is CASGTGTYSYEQYF. CDR3 DNA: TGTGCCAGTGGGACAGGCACCTACTCCTACGAGCAGTACTTC.

This clonotype was seen a single time. The chain uses TRBV24-1 and TRBJ2-7; 8 nucleotides agree with TRBD2. V shed 7 bases and J 6 bases; nucleotides not matched to a gene: 22. This CDR3 comprises 18 residues. Germline lookup yields CDR1 KGHDR and CDR2 SFDVKD. CDR3 DNA: TGTGCCACCAGCCTCCCCACCCGCGGGAGGCCAGTACCTGGCGAGCAGTACTTC. Amino acid sequence: CATSLPTRGRPVPGEQYF.

The chain uses TRBV5-6 and TRBJ2-7; 7 bases fit TRBD2. The junction had 8 bases not matched to a gene; V was cut back by 2 bases and J by 6 bases. CDR1 and CDR2 (germline): SGHDT, YYEEEE. The CDR3 length is 14 residues. CDR3 loop: CASSLVAGVGEQYF. CDR3 DNA: TGTGCCAGCAGCTTAGTGGCGGGAGTTGGCGAGCAGTACTTC.

This chain uses TRBV7-2 with TRBJ2-2, with D possibly TRBD2 on 5 matching bases. The CDR3 contains 12 residues. Germline CDR1 SGHTA, CDR2 FQGNSA. Trimming shortened V by 4 bases and J by 8 bases, and 8 bases separated the two germline ends. The CDR3 spells CASSSGYGELFF. The CDR3 bases are TGTGCCAGCAGCTCGGGGTATGGGGAGCTGTTTTTT.

This clonotype was seen just once. V gene TRBV6-5 combines with J gene TRBJ2-7; TRBD1 or TRBD2 may be the D gene (5 bases each). CDR3 length: 15 amino acids. The ends were cut back, 4 bases at V and 2 bases at J, with 15 bases in the middle. Germline loops: CDR1 MNHEY, CDR2 SVGAGI. CDR3 sequence (DNA): TGTGCCAGCAGTTTCCTCACCGGGACGGCCTACGAGCAGTACTTC. Translation gives CASSFLTGTAYEQYF.

This sequence joins TRBV6-5 and TRBJ1-1; D not resolved. The V and J ends lost 6 bases and 5 bases respectively, with 13 bases between them. Looked up from germline, CDR1 is MNHEY and CDR2 is SVGAGI. The CDR3 runs 13 residues. CDR3 sequence: CASRHSDGTEAFF. DNA for the CDR3: TGTGCCAGCAGACACAGCGACGGGACTGAAGCTTTCTTT.

V is TRBV24-1 and J is TRBJ2-1; 8 nucleotides match TRBD1. The germline V gene has CDR1 KGHDR and CDR2 SFDVKD. CDR3 length: 13 residues. With 7 bases clipped from V and 10 bases from J, the junction kept 8 bases outside the gene matches. This CDR3 is CATRTGGQGEQFF. The CDR3 bases are TGTGCCACCAGAACAGGGGGGCAGGGAGAGCAGTTCTTC.

Only one count was recorded for this clonotype. The V call is TRBV19, the J call TRBJ1-1; 9 positions match TRBD1. The CDR3 is 16 residues long. Trimming removed 4 bases from V and 2 bases from J; junction bases left unmatched: 8. Germline assignment: CDR1 LNHDA and CDR2 SQIVND (reference sequence). CDR3 in amino acids: CASSTYGTGINTEAFF. The CDR3, as DNA: TGTGCCAGTAGTACATACGGGACAGGGATAAACACTGAAGCTTTCTTT.

The chain couples TRBV28 to TRBJ2-5; the D is unclear. Trimming removed 3 bases at V and 3 bases at J, with 11 bases between. This CDR3 is 14 amino acids long. In germline, CDR1 is MDHEN, CDR2 SYDVKM. The DNA of the CDR3 is TGTGCCAGCAGTTTGACCCCAGGAAAAGAGACCCAGTACTTC. Protein product: CASSLTPGKETQYF.

CDR3 protein: CASSYWDISGANVLTF. In DNA form, the CDR3 reads TGTGCCAGCAGTTACTGGGACATCTCTGGGGCCAACGTCCTGACTTTC. The chain carries TRBV6-5 and TRBJ2-6; D perhaps matches TRBD1 (6 bases). Trimming cost V 1 base and J 0 bases, with 7 bases left between them. The CDR3 is made up of 16 amino acids. Germline V CDR1 and CDR2: MNHEY, SVGAGI.